Each of the 15 T cell receptor beta chains below was sequenced from the same sample in a study of cytotoxic CD8 clonotypes in ibrutinib-treated CLL. TCRdb's table, derived via immunoSEQ multiplex PCR, lists solely in-frame clones and lacks some. The repertoire holds around 40,000 clones, with 71% as singletons. This specimen was PBMCs, taken at disease progression, from a patient treated with ibrutinib. These receptors were obtained from a human donor with chronic lymphocytic leukemia.

The chain recombines TRBV5-5 with TRBJ1-2; no clear D gene. The CDR3 is 13 residues long. Trimming shortened V by 0 bases and J by 3 bases, and 6 bases separated the two germline ends. Looked up from germline, CDR1 is SGHKS and CDR2 is YYEKEE (reference sequence). The CDR3 region has the DNA TGTGCCAGCAGCTTGGTTGAGGACTATGGCTACACCTTC. Encoded protein: CASSLVEDYGYTF.

The chain carries TRBV5-5 and TRBJ2-7, with 7 bases fitting TRBD1. With V trimmed by 2 bases and J by 2 bases, 7 bases remained unmatched. The CDR3 consists of 15 residues. CDR1 is SGHKS, CDR2 YYEKEE, per germline (reference sequence). CDR3 region: CASSLSGTDTYEQYF. Written as DNA, the CDR3 is TGTGCCAGCAGCTTATCCGGGACAGATACCTACGAGCAGTACTTC.

This chain joins TRBV7-8 and TRBJ2-7, with no clear D. The CDR3 is 13 amino acids. Trimming pared 5 bases from V and 6 bases from J, leaving 14 bases between. Looked up from germline, CDR1 is SGHVS and CDR2 is FQNEAQ. CDR3 DNA: TGTGCCAGCAGCCCAAACGACCCTCGCGAGCAGTACTTC. Its protein is CASSPNDPREQYF.

This chain connects TRBV5-5 to TRBJ2-3; TRBD2 might be the D (6 bases). The V end lost 0 bases, the J end lost 5 bases, and 13 bases lay between the germline ends. The germline gives CDR1 SGHKS, CDR2 YYEKEE (reference sequence). The CDR3 runs to 15 residues. DNA for the CDR3: TGTGCCAGCAGCTTGGAGCGGGTAACAGGAGATACGCAGTATTTT. Residues: CASSLERVTGDTQYF.

The J gene is TRBJ2-3, the V gene TRBV14, with 8 positions matching TRBD2. The CDR3 covers 14 residues. V lost 4 bases and J lost 2; bases outside the gene matches: 2. The germline V gene encodes CDR1 SGHDN and CDR2 FVKESK. Written as DNA, the CDR3 is TGTGCCAGCAGCCCTAGCGGGTTCACAGATACGCAGTATTTT. Its protein product is CASSPSGFTDTQYF.

CDR3 nucleotides: TGTGCCATCACCTGGACAGGGGGTGACGAGCAGTACTTC. The encoded protein is CAITWTGGDEQYF. The V gene is TRBV10-3, the J gene TRBJ2-7; 10 nucleotides align to TRBD1. Trimming took 7 bases from V and 5 from J; bases not matched to a gene: 5. CDR1 ENHRY and CDR2 SYGVKD come from the germline V gene. The CDR3 length is 13 residues.

Notes on this clone: The sample carries other DNA sequences with the same CDR3. The V gene is TRBV6-4, the J gene TRBJ2-1, with unresolved D. The length of the CDR3 is 13 residues. Trimming left V 0 bases short and J 8 bases short, with 8 bases between. Germline assignment: CDR1 MRHNA and CDR2 SNTAGT. The CDR3 reads CASSDSIGDEQFF. The CDR3 bases are TGTGCCAGCAGTGACTCGATTGGAGATGAGCAGTTCTTC.

This chain connects TRBV2 to TRBJ2-3; 9 positions match TRBD2. V lost 0 bases to trimming and J lost 1 base; unmatched junction nucleotides: 5. CDR3 length equals 17 residues. Germline assignment: CDR1 SNHLY and CDR2 FYNNEI. The CDR3 sequence: CASSEARASGGTDTQYF. The CDR3 DNA follows: TGTGCCAGCAGTGAAGCGAGGGCTAGCGGGGGCACAGATACGCAGTATTTT. The full variable domain, with the rest looked up from reference TRBV2 and TRBJ2-3, is EPEVTQTPSHQVTQMGQEVILRCVPISNHLYFYWYRQILGQKVEFLVSFYNNEISEKSEIFDDQFSVERPDGSNFTLKIRSTKLEDSAMYFCASSEARASGGTDTQYFGPGTRLTVL.

This clone was seen just once. This rearrangement joins TRBV6-1 to TRBJ1-1, with no clear D. Germline lookup yields CDR1 MNHNS and CDR2 SASEGT. Trimming pared 7 bases from V and 10 bases from J, leaving 16 bases between. The CDR3 extends over 12 amino acids. Here the CDR3 reads CASILPRVRAFF. CDR3 DNA: TGTGCCAGCATTCTACCGAGAGTGAGAGCTTTCTTT.

This clone was counted a few times. The rearrangement joins TRBV5-1 to TRBJ2-3, with D perhaps TRBD1 (6 bases). CDR3 size: 17 residues. The V gene lost 0 bases and the J gene lost 2 bases, with 16 bases spanning the gap. The germline CDR1 and CDR2 sequences are SGHRS and YFSETQ. CDR3: CASSLAVDSLNTDTQYF. In DNA, the CDR3 is TGCGCCAGCAGCTTGGCCGTGGACAGTTTAAACACAGATACGCAGTATTTT.

With regard to this clone: A read error may produce the germline difference seen at one junction end. The chain employs TRBV6-5 and TRBJ1-2; D remains unclear. From germline, CDR1 is MNHEY and CDR2 SVGAGI. The CDR3 spans 13 residues. CDR3 sequence: CASSYDQNYGHTF. The CDR3 region has the DNA TGTGCCAGCAGTTACGACCAGAACTATGGCCACACCTTC.

The chain has TRBV2 and TRBJ1-4; the D is unclear. V was cut by 7 bases and J by 8 bases, with 17 bases left in between. The CDR3 extends over 14 amino acids. Germline V gene sequence: CDR1 SNHLY, CDR2 FYNNEI. The DNA of the CDR3 is TGTGCCAGCATGAGCCGGGTAGGAGGGGAAAAACTGTTTTTT. Protein: CASMSRVGGEKLFF.

The chain recombines TRBV16 with TRBJ1-1, with 7 bases lining up with TRBD1. V shed 6 bases, J shed 7 bases, and the junction held 17 bases outside the gene matches. Germline V gene data show CDR1 as KGHSY and CDR2 as FQNENV. This CDR3 is built from 16 residues. The CDR3, as DNA: TGTGCCAGCAGAGCTGGCTTTGGCGCAGGGGGGATTGAAGCTTTCTTT. It encodes CASRAGFGAGGIEAFF.

V usage is TRBV11-2 and J usage is TRBJ1-1; D is unresolved. Trimming took off 5 bases at V and 7 bases at J, with 14 bases between the two ends. CDR3 length: 13 residues. CDR1 SGHAT and CDR2 FQNNGV come from the germline V gene. The CDR3: CASSQRRGVEAFF. In nucleotides, the CDR3 is TGTGCCAGCAGCCAACGGCGAGGTGTTGAAGCTTTCTTT.

This clone appeared a few times. V is TRBV5-1 and J is TRBJ2-3; 8 bases match TRBD1. The CDR3 consists of 16 residues. Looked up from germline, CDR1 is SGHRS and CDR2 is YFSETQ. J gave up 4 bases and V 2 bases, and 9 bases lay outside the gene matches. As DNA, the CDR3 is TGCGCCAGCAGCTTCTCCGGGACAGGAGGGGCAGATACGCAGTATTTT. Translating it yields CASSFSGTGGADTQYF.